Shown below are 4 T cell receptor beta chains from a single sample sequenced in a study of blood T cell repertoires in COVID-19. Clones were read by immunoSEQ multiplex PCR, and TCRdb kept only the in-frame ones, dropping some. The sample consists of around 230,000 clones, 70% to 85% of them appearing once. The sample was PBMCs or T cells enriched from blood (not recorded which). These receptors all stem from a man aged 35 to 55 who had recovered from COVID-19.

This clone was seen a single time. The V and J genes are TRBV24-1 and TRBJ2-1, with 9 bases fitting TRBD2. Germline V gives CDR1 KGHDR, CDR2 SFDVKD. CDR3 size: 16 residues. The V gene end was trimmed by 0 bases and the J gene end by 9 bases; junction bases not matched to a gene: 8. This chain's CDR3 is CATSDLHSGRFSEQFF. CDR3 DNA sequence: TGTGCCACCAGTGATTTGCATAGCGGGAGATTTAGTGAGCAGTTCTTC.

This clone was counted between two and nine times. The V gene is TRBV5-4, the J gene TRBJ1-2; D gene ambiguous. V was shortened by 2 bases and J by 0 bases, with 11 bases between the two germline ends. Germline CDR1 is SGHNT and CDR2 is YYREEE (reference sequence). The CDR3 consists of 15 residues. The CDR3 spells CASSFAGQPNYGYTF. In DNA, the CDR3 is TGTGCCAGCAGCTTTGCTGGGCAGCCTAACTATGGCTACACCTTC.

This clone came up a few times. The chain employs TRBV29-1 and TRBJ2-1; 9 bases align to TRBD1. V gave up 2 bases and J gave up 8 bases; unmatched junction bases: 7. This CDR3 spans 14 amino acids. CDR1 and CDR2 from the germline V gene are SQVTM and ANQGSEA. The CDR3 is CSVEPLDRGHEQFF. As DNA, the CDR3 is TGCAGCGTTGAACCCTTGGACAGGGGCCATGAGCAGTTCTTC.

On this clone: Additional DNA sequences in this sample encode the identical CDR3. The chain links TRBV9 to TRBJ1-2; D is uncertain. Trimming took off 0 bases at V and 2 bases at J, with 5 bases between the two ends. Germline V CDR1 and CDR2: SGDLS, YYNGEE. The CDR3 loop spans 13 amino acids. This CDR3 is CASSVEQNYGYTF. CDR3 nucleotides: TGTGCCAGCAGCGTAGAACAGAACTATGGCTACACCTTC.